This T cell receptor (beta chain) was obtained from a study of blood T cells in healthy people across ages (dated by TCRdb to the mid-2010s). Study-level background: In model experiments, roughly one uniquely barcoded TCR beta cDNA molecule per two T cells was captured by template switching. Age-related changes in TCR beta repertoire diversity were measured in the study by deep sequencing normalized with unique cDNA molecular identifiers. For two donors (one aged 18 to 29 and one aged 80 or older), the study analyzed two additional independent replicas of 1 million unique cDNA reads from the same blood draw. To avoid experimental bias, donors of different ages were randomly spread across the sequencing lanes. Donors were grouped into four age groups: young (average 16 years), middle-aged (39), aged (around 60) and long-lived (roughly 80). The investigation overall reported the following: Observed TCR beta diversity per million T cells fell roughly linearly with age, and a significant reduction was already apparent by age around 36. Donor CMV infection status was unknown, potentially confounding age-related changes in expanded clonotypes. Observed TCR beta diversity correlated strongly with the percentage of naive T cells measured by flow cytometry. Compared with the aged group, the long-lived group had more naive CD4+ T cells, fewer expanded clones and increased TCR diversity, suggesting age selection. Estimates of total diversity from one million sequenced T cells were regarded as lower bounds and underestimates. Since profiling was done on bulk unsorted PBMCs, naive and antigen-experienced compartments could not be conclusively compared.

Library prep was done by 5' RACE. Sequencing took place on an Illumina HiSeq 2500. A second PCR of 7 to 11 cycles was performed with a sample-barcoded 5' primer and a J-beta primer mix. Each TCR beta cDNA molecule received a unique molecular identifier from a template-switch 5' adaptor carrying 12 random nucleotides. Each sample yielded at least 3 million CDR3-containing paired-end reads. The Mint cDNA synthesis kit, primed by a TRBC-specific oligonucleotide, was used to synthesize first-strand cDNA from all RNA. After uracil-DNA glycosylase treatment, a first 18-cycle PCR used universal primers M1SS and BC2_uni_R on all cDNA. On the authors' methods: For normalization, 1 million high-quality reads were randomly selected from each sample, with every read carrying a distinct molecular identifier. Reads sharing molecular identifiers were discarded rather than binned into consensus sequences. MiTCR, set to a Q25 quality threshold and the strictest error-elimination algorithm, was used for CDR3 identification, clonotype clustering and error correction. A nonparametric unseen species model using Euler transformation provided a lower-bound estimate of total TCR beta diversity. TCRdb handled the public reads itself, with Q25 trimming in fastp and clone calling in MiXCR, and kept productive beta chains. Merged by CDR3 protein, the rows form single entries marked with the most common genes and DNA. The V and J calls and clone size come from TCRdb's table, not from the authors' own analysis. Present in this sample are about 1.5 million distinct CDR3 sequences, less than 45% of which were seen just once. Just over 4% of the sample is held by the ten biggest clonotypes.

The CDR3, cysteine through phenylalanine, is 15 amino acids long. Only the CDR3 region is kept as DNA, spanning 45 bases read in frame from base 1. Looking up the germline V gene yields CDR1 SGHTA and CDR2 FQGNSA. Trimming removed 3 bases from V and 4 bases from J; the gene matches leave 4 bases unexplained. The roughly 42 donors, aged roughly 6 to 95 years, were systemically healthy Caucasian individuals from Russia. Roughly 9.5 milliliters of peripheral blood were drawn from each donor into EDTA-treated Vacutainer tubes. PBMCs were isolated by Ficoll-Paque density-gradient centrifugation, with at least 6 million obtained per sample. Trizol reagent was used to extract total RNA from the PBMCs, yielding at least 5.5 micrograms per sample. The percentages of naive CD45RAhigh/CD27high T cells were determined by flow cytometry on a PBMC aliquot from every donor. Points on this clonotype: The specificity of this receptor is unknown. No base quality values were provided; no much bigger clone lies one nucleotide off.

The material sequenced was blood. The V and J segments used are TRBV7-2 and TRBJ2-5, with 11 central nucleotides matching TRBD2. The receptor's source is a woman aged 18 to 35 in good health. The CDR3: CASSFPTSGVETQYF. The sequence in DNA is TGTGCCAGCAGCTTCCCGACTAGCGGGGTAGAGACCCAGTACTTC.